The source of this T cell receptor (beta chain) is a study of PD-L1 blockade in urothelial cancer. Study details: Male sex and bladder-origin urothelial cancer characterized about 90% of the roughly 29 patients. Prior chemotherapy ranged from 0 to 3 regimens per patient.

CDR1 and CDR2 from the germline V gene are MGHRA and YSYEKL. The CDR3 runs to 15 residues. Trimming at V came to 4 bases and at J to 3 bases, leaving 5 bases not matched to a gene. Method: immunoSEQ multiplex PCR; TCRdb's copy keeps in-frame clones and lacks some. The sample includes 35,000 to 45,000 clones, 91% of them seen just once. Time point defined: pretreatment peripheral blood. Urothelial carcinoma affected the patients, and it was locally advanced or metastatic. This rearrangement joins TRBV4-1 to TRBJ2-5; 10 bases align to TRBD1. This material consisted of PBMCs, taken around atezolizumab (anti-PD-L1) treatment. This clonotype originated in a woman aged 60-75 years with urothelial cancer. Here the CDR3 reads CASSPFGTGEETQYF. The CDR3, as DNA: TGCGCCAGCAGCCCTTTCGGGACAGGGGAAGAGACCCAGTACTTC.